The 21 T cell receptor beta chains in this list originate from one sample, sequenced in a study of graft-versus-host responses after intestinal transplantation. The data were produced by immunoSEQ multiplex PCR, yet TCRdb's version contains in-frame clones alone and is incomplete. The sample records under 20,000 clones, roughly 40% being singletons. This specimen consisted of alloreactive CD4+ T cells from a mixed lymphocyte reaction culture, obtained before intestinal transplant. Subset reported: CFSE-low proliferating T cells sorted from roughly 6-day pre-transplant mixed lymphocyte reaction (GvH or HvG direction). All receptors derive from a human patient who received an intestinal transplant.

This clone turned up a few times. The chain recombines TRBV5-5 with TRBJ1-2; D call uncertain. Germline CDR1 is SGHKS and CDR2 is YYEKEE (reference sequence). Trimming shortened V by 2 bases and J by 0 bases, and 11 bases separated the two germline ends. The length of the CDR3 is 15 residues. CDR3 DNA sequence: TGTGCCAGCAGCTTATTTTTCCAGGCTAACTATGGCTACACCTTC. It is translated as CASSLFFQANYGYTF.

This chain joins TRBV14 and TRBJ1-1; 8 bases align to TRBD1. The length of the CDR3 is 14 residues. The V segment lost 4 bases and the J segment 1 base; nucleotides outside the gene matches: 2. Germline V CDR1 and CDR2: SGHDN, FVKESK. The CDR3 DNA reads TGTGCCAGCAGCCTAACAGGGGGGAACACTGAAGCTTTCTTT. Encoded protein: CASSLTGGNTEAFF.

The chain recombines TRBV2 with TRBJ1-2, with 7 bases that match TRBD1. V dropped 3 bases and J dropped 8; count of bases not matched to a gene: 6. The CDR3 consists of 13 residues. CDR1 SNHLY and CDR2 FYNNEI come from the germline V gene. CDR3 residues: CASSDKGAHGYTF. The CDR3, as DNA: TGTGCCAGCAGTGACAAGGGGGCGCACGGCTACACCTTC.

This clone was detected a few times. Written as DNA, the CDR3 is TGTGCCAGTAGATCGACTAGCGGGGGGGCCGATACGCAGTATTTT. Its protein product is CASRSTSGGADTQYF. V gene TRBV19 combines with J gene TRBJ2-3; 14 bases are shared with TRBD2. V was pared by 6 bases and J by 6 bases, with 5 bases of the junction left unmatched. The CDR3 consists of 15 residues. The V gene's germline CDR1 is LNHDA and CDR2 SQIVND (reference sequence).

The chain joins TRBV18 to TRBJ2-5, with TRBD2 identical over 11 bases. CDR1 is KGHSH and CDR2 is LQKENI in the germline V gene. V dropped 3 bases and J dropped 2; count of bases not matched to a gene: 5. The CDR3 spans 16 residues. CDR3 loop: CASSPDSGGGQETQYF. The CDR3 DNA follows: TGTGCCAGCTCACCCGATAGCGGGGGGGGACAAGAGACCCAGTACTTC.

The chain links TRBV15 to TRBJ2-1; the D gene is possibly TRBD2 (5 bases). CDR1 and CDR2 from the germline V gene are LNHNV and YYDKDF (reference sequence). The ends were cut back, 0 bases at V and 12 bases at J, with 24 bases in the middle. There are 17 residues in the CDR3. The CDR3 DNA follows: TGTGCCACCAGCAGAGAACCGAACCGAGGGTTGTGGATGGGGCAGTTCTTC. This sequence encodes CATSREPNRGLWMGQFF.

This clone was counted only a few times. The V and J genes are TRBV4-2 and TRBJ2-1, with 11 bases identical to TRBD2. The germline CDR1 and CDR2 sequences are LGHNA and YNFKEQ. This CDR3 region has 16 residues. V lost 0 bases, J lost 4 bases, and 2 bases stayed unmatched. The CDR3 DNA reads TGTGCCAGCAGCCAAGACCTAGCGGGGGGATACAATGAGCAGTTCTTC. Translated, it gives CASSQDLAGGYNEQFF.

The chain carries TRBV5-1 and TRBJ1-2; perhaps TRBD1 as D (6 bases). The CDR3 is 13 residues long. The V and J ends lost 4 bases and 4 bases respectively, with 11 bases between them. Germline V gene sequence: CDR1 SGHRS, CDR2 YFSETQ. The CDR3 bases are TGCGCCAGCAGCAGCGGACAGTTCTATGGCTACACCTTC. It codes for CASSSGQFYGYTF.

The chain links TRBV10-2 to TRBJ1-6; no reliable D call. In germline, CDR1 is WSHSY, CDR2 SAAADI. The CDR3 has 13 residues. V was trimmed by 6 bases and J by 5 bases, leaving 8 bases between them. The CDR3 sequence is CASRIRDNSPLHF. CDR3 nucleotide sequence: TGCGCCAGCAGGATCAGAGATAATTCACCCCTCCACTTT.

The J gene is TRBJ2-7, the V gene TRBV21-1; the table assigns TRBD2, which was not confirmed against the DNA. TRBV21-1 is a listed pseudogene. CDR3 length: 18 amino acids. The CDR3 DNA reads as TGTGCCAGCAGCCGCCCGAGGACTAGCGGGGGTCCAACCTACGAGCAGTACTTC. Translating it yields CASSRPRTSGGPTYEQYF.

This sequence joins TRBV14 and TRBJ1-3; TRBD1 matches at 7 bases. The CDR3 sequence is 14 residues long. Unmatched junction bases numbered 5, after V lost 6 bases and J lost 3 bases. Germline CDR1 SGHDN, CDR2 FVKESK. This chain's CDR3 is CASREGGGGNTIYF. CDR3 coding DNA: TGTGCCAGCAGAGAAGGGGGCGGTGGAAACACCATATATTTT.

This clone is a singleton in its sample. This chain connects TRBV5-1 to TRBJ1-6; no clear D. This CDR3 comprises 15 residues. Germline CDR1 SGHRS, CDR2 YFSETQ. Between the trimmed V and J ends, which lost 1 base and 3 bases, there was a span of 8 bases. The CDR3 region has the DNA TGCGCCAGCAGCTTGCGCGGGTTCTATAATTCACCCCTCCACTTT. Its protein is CASSLRGFYNSPLHF.

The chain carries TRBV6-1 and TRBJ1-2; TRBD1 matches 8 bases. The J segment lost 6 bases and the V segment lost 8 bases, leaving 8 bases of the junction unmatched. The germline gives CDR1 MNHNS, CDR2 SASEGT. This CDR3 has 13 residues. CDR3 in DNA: TGTGCCAGCCGAATCCAGGGGGCAAATGGCTACACCTTC. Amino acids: CASRIQGANGYTF.

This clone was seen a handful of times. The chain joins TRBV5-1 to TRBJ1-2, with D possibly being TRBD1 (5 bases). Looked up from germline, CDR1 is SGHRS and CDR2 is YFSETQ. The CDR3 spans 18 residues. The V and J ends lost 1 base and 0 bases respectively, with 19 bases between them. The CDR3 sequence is CASSLRPDGGASNYGYTF. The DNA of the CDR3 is TGCGCCAGCAGCTTGCGGCCCGACGGGGGAGCTTCTAACTATGGCTACACCTTC.

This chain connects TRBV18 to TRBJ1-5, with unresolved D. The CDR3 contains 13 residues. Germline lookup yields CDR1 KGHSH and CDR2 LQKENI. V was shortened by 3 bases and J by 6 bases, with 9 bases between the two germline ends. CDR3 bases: TGTGCCAGCTCACCGTCGCGCGGTCAGCCCCAGCATTTT. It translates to CASSPSRGQPQHF.

The DNA for the CDR3 is TGCGCCAGCCGTAGCGGTTACAATGAGCAGTTCTTC. It translates to CASRSGYNEQFF. The chain is built from TRBV5-1 and TRBJ2-1; D is perhaps TRBD2 (6 bases). Germline V gene lookup returns CDR1 SGHRS and CDR2 YFSETQ. V was trimmed by 7 bases and J by 4 bases, leaving 9 bases between them. The CDR3 extends over 12 amino acids.

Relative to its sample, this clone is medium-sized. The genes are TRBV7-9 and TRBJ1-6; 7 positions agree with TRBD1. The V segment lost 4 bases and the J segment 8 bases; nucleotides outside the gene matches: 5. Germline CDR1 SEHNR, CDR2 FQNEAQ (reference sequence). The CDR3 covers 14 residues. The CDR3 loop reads CASSWGDRDSPLHF. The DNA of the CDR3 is TGTGCCAGCAGCTGGGGCGACAGGGATTCACCCCTCCACTTT. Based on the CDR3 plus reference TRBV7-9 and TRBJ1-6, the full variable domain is DTGVSQNPRHKITKRGQNVTFRCDPISEHNRLYWYRQTLGQGPEFLTYFQNEAQLEKSRLLSDRFSAERPKGSFSTLEIQRTEQGDSAMYLCASSWGDRDSPLHFGNGTRLTVT.

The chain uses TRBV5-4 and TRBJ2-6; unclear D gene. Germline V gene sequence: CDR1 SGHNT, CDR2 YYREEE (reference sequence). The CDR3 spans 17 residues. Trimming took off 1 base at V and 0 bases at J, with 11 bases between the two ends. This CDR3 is CASSLTVRTSGANVLTF. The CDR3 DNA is TGTGCCAGCAGCTTGACAGTTAGGACCTCTGGGGCCAACGTCCTGACTTTC.

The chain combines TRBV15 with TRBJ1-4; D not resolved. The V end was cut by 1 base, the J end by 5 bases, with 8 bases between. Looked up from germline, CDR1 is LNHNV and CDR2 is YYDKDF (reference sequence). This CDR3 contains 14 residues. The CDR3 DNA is TGTGCCACCAGCAGAGGTTTCTCAAATGAAAAACTGTTTTTT. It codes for CATSRGFSNEKLFF.

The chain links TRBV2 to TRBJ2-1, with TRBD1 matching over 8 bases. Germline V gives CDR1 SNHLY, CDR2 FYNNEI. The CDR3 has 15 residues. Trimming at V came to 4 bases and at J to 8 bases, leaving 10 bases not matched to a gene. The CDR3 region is CASSAYDRGRDEQFF. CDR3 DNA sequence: TGTGCCAGCAGTGCCTACGACAGGGGACGCGATGAGCAGTTCTTC.

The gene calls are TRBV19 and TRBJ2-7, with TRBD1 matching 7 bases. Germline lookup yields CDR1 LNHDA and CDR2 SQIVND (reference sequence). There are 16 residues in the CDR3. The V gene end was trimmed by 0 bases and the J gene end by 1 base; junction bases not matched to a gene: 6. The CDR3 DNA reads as TGTGCCAGTAGTATAGATCATAACAGGGGATCCTACGAGCAGTACTTC. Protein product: CASSIDHNRGSYEQYF.